This TCR beta chain appears in the sequencing data of a study of blood T cell repertoires in COVID-19. On the study more broadly: Researchers got acute and convalescent COVID-19 samples from the United States, Italy and Spain.

Germline lookup yields CDR1 MNHEY and CDR2 SMNVEV (reference sequence). With 5 bases removed from V and 2 bases from J, the gap between germline ends came to 13 bases. The CDR3 has 14 residues. Per the authors' pipeline: Amplification of reference gene primers was used by the study to estimate nucleated cell counts. Assay used: immunoSEQ multiplex PCR; TCRdb lists only in-frame clones, some missing. V, J and clone size are those of that table, while D and trimming were read from the DNA. The repertoire has tens of thousands of clones, 89% of them found once; the top ten carry approximately 45%. During active infection, Seattle patients enrolled and were then monitored through disease.

The J gene is TRBJ2-7, the V gene TRBV27; unclear D gene. Specimen: peripheral blood. This TCR was sampled from a woman in her fifties or sixties with COVID-19, enrolled during active disease. The CDR3 region has the DNA TGTGCCAGCAGTCCATCCAGGAACCCCTACGAGCAGTACTTC. Encoded protein: CASSPSRNPYEQYF.